Shown below are 18 T cell receptor beta chains from a single sample sequenced in a study of shared T cell receptors in the human thymus. Measured with immunoSEQ multiplex PCR; TCRdb has only the in-frame clones, and not every one. The sample shows some 700,000 clones, approximately 85% of them seen only once. This same sample was also taken into another study, of human thymus T cells.

Sequenced: thymocytes. These receptors were taken from a girl under three years old with a congenital heart defect.

The chain couples TRBV7-8 to TRBJ2-1, with TRBD1 matching over 8 bases. Germline-derived CDR1 and CDR2 are SGHVS and FQNEAQ. The CDR3 consists of 16 residues. Trimming cost V 5 bases and J 3 bases; bases outside gene matches: 9. CDR3 sequence (DNA): TGTGCCAGCAGCCCCCGGGACAGGAAAATCTACAATGAGCAGTTCTTC. This translates into CASSPRDRKIYNEQFF.

The chain couples TRBV15 to TRBJ1-1; D is ambiguous. Trimming removed 0 bases from V and 0 bases from J, with 8 bases in between. Per germline, CDR1 LNHNV and CDR2 YYDKDF (reference sequence). The CDR3 loop spans 15 amino acids. The CDR3 sequence: CATSRDGSMNTEAFF. CDR3 nucleotides: TGTGCCACCAGCAGAGATGGCTCCATGAACACTGAAGCTTTCTTT.

The chain employs TRBV6-1 and TRBJ2-6; 8 bases map to TRBD2. Germline V gene data show CDR1 as MNHNS and CDR2 as SASEGT. The CDR3 extends over 20 amino acids. After removal of 0 bases from V and 1 base from J, the junction contained 11 bases not matched to a gene. The CDR3 sequence: CASSEAGGAGEESGANVLTF. The CDR3 nucleotides are TGTGCCAGCAGTGAAGCCGGGGGGGCCGGGGAAGAATCTGGGGCCAACGTCCTGACTTTC.

This chain uses TRBV7-2 with TRBJ2-5; TRBD2 agrees at 12 bases. The DNA matches TRBJ2-7 better at its end, which makes the J call doubtful. CDR1 is SGHTA and CDR2 is FQGNSA in the germline V gene. The CDR3 is 18 residues long. The CDR3 DNA sequence: TGTGCCAGCAACGTAGGGAAGACTAGCGGGGGACACTCCTACGAGCAGTACTTC. It is translated as CASNVGKTSGGHSYEQYF.

This chain links TRBV20-1 with TRBJ1-1; 7 bases map to TRBD1. Germline V gene lookup returns CDR1 DFQATT and CDR2 SNEGSKA (reference sequence). The CDR3 contains 11 residues. Trimming removed 4 bases from V and 6 bases from J; junction bases left unmatched: 2. The CDR3 is CSAKGAAEAFF. CDR3 DNA sequence: TGCAGTGCTAAGGGGGCGGCTGAAGCTTTCTTT.

The J gene is TRBJ1-6, the V gene TRBV19, with 9 bases identical to TRBD1. This CDR3 is 17 amino acids long. V shed 5 bases, J shed 10 bases, and the junction held 15 bases outside the gene matches. Germline CDR1 reads LNHDA; CDR2 reads SQIVND (reference sequence). The CDR3 DNA reads TGTGCCAGTAGTGAACAGGGGGCGTACAGAGAAGGGTCACCCCTCCACTTT. It yields the protein CASSEQGAYREGSPLHF.

The CDR3 DNA follows: TGCGCCAGCAGCCAGCCGGGACAGGGGCATGGCTACACCTTC. Its protein product is CASSQPGQGHGYTF. The chain is built from TRBV5-1 and TRBJ1-2, with TRBD1 matching over 10 bases. The CDR3 contains 14 residues. Germline values: CDR1 SGHRS, CDR2 YFSETQ. V lost 4 bases and J lost 6; bases outside the gene matches: 6.

The chain couples TRBV7-9 to TRBJ1-2, with 8 nucleotides matching TRBD1. The CDR3 runs 15 residues. J gave up 6 bases and V 6 bases, and 12 bases lay outside the gene matches. In germline, CDR1 is SEHNR, CDR2 FQNEAQ (reference sequence). The CDR3 nucleotides are TGTGCCAGCAGTACCACCTCCGACAGGGGAGATGGCTACACCTTC. Translating it yields CASSTTSDRGDGYTF.

This clone has only one observation. This sequence joins TRBV5-1 and TRBJ2-3; the match to TRBD2 covers 8 bases. The CDR3 is 16 amino acids. Germline values: CDR1 SGHRS, CDR2 YFSETQ. The V segment lost 0 bases and the J segment 4 bases; nucleotides outside the gene matches: 7. This CDR3 reads CASSLAQRGGPDTQYF. In DNA, the CDR3 is TGCGCCAGCAGCTTGGCCCAACGGGGGGGCCCAGATACGCAGTATTTT.

The genes are TRBV30 and TRBJ1-2, with TRBD1 matching 8 bases. The J segment lost 8 bases and the V segment lost 3 bases, leaving 11 bases of the junction unmatched. This CDR3 has 14 amino acids. CDR1 and CDR2 from the germline V gene are GTSNPN and SVGIG (reference sequence). This chain's CDR3 is CAWRVDRDEGGYTF. The CDR3 region has the DNA TGTGCCTGGAGGGTGGACAGGGATGAAGGGGGCTACACCTTC.

This clone was recorded once. This chain joins TRBV5-1 and TRBJ2-5; tentatively, D is TRBD1 (5 bases). The CDR3 consists of 18 residues. Germline lookup yields CDR1 SGHRS and CDR2 YFSETQ. V was pared by 4 bases and J by 2 bases, with 24 bases between. The CDR3 nucleotides are TGCGCCAGCAGCCCCGGAAATGGAACAGGAGAGTTACAAGAGACCCAGTACTTC. Residues: CASSPGNGTGELQETQYF.

J is TRBJ1-1 and V is TRBV10-2, with D tentatively TRBD1 (5 bases). CDR3 size: 14 residues. The V gene lost 3 bases and the J gene lost 4 bases, with 12 bases spanning the gap. CDR1 and CDR2 from the germline V gene are WSHSY and SAAADI. In nucleotides, the CDR3 is TGCGCCAGCAGTGAAGGTGGCAGGGCCACTGAAGCTTTCTTT. As protein: CASSEGGRATEAFF.

The rearrangement links TRBV2 to TRBJ1-3; a possible D gene is TRBD1 (5 bases). The V gene lost 2 bases and the J gene lost 5 bases, with 19 bases spanning the gap. The CDR3 spans 17 residues. In germline, CDR1 is SNHLY, CDR2 FYNNEI. DNA for the CDR3: TGTGCCAGCAGTGAATTTTGGGGAGGATTGGACAGAAACACCATATATTTT. Amino acids: CASSEFWGGLDRNTIYF.

This chain connects TRBV11-2 to TRBJ2-3; D may be TRBD1 (5 bases). The V and J ends lost 4 bases and 11 bases respectively, with 31 bases between them. Germline-derived CDR1 and CDR2 are SGHAT and FQNNGV. The CDR3 runs 18 residues. The CDR3 sequence is CASSSTYRPQGPLSVQYF. The CDR3 coding sequence is TGTGCCAGCAGCTCGACTTACCGGCCTCAGGGCCCCCTCTCTGTGCAGTATTTT.

The rearrangement links TRBV5-6 to TRBJ2-2; tentatively, D is TRBD1 (6 bases). CDR1 SGHDT and CDR2 YYEEEE come from the germline V gene. The CDR3 is made up of 14 amino acids. V shed 4 bases and J shed 5 bases, with 12 bases lying between them. The CDR3 reads CASSKGHKTGELFF. CDR3 sequence (DNA): TGTGCCAGCAGCAAGGGACATAAAACCGGGGAGCTGTTTTTT.

This chain uses TRBV14 with TRBJ2-7, with TRBD1 matching over 9 bases. Trimming at V came to 3 bases and at J to 1 base, leaving 10 bases not matched to a gene. The germline gives CDR1 SGHDN, CDR2 FVKESK. The CDR3 spans 17 residues. The CDR3 DNA sequence: TGTGCCAGCAGCCACAGCCGATCCGGACAGGGGTCCTACGAGCAGTACTTC. Protein: CASSHSRSGQGSYEQYF.

The chain carries TRBV2 and TRBJ2-3; the match to TRBD2 covers 9 bases. Germline lookup yields CDR1 SNHLY and CDR2 FYNNEI. The CDR3 loop spans 14 amino acids. J gave up 0 bases and V 6 bases, and 1 base lay outside the gene matches. The CDR3 region is CASRTSGSTDTQYF. The CDR3 DNA follows: TGTGCCAGCAGGACTAGCGGAAGCACAGATACGCAGTATTTT.

This chain joins TRBV27 and TRBJ2-4, with a tentative D call TRBD1 (5 bases). Trimming cost V 5 bases and J 0 bases, with 8 bases left between them. Germline CDR1 is MNHEY and CDR2 is SMNVEV (reference sequence). This CDR3 spans 14 amino acids. CDR3 nucleotides: TGTGCCAGCAGTAGGGGAATAGCCAAAAACATTCAGTACTTC. Translated, it gives CASSRGIAKNIQYF.